Here is one T cell receptor beta chain with its context. The target antigen is unknown. These data belong to a study of cytomegalovirus exposure and HLA in healthy donors. Study details: Earlier, 100 million or so unique TCR beta sequences were recovered from roughly 200 million T cells by an analysis. General observations from the study: As a later analysis revealed, the rate of TCR association differed by HLA locus, with DRB1 most and HLA-C fewest. In vitro, a few CMV-associated chains proved specific for CMV antigens. In an earlier analysis, most TCR beta V segments were productive about 87% or about 30% of the time.

Use of 60 Vbeta and 13 Jbeta primers characterized the PCR. The method was immunoSEQ multiplex PCR; TCRdb's version includes in-frame clones alone and lacks a portion of them. The sample gives 210,000 or so clones, 82% of which show up once; roughly 0.58% is in the top ten. Trimming shortened V by 5 bases and J by 5 bases, and 12 bases separated the two germline ends. This CDR3 comprises 13 residues. Per the germline V gene, CDR1 is KGHSH and CDR2 is LQKENI. This TCR derives from a woman aged 40 to 55 in good health and CMV-seronegative. Sequencing input: PBMCs. The chain joins TRBV18 to TRBJ1-1, with D possibly matching TRBD1 (6 bases). The CDR3 spells CASSATGQTEAFF. The CDR3 DNA is TGTGCCAGCTCAGCAACAGGACAGACTGAAGCTTTCTTT.